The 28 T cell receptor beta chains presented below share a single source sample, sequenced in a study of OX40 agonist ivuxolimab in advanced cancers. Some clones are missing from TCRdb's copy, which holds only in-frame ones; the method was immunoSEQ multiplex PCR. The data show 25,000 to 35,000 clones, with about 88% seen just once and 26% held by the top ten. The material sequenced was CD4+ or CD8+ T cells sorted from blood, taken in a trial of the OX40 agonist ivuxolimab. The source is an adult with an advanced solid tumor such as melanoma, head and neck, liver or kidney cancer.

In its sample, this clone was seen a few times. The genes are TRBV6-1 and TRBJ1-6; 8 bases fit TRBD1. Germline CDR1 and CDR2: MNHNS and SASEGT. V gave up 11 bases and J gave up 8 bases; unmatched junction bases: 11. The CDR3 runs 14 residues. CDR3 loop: CALGQGGFDSPLHF. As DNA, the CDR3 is TGTGCCCTTGGACAGGGAGGGTTTGATTCACCCCTCCACTTT.

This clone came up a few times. CDR3 bases: TGTGCCAGCAGAGGACACGAAGCTTTCTTT. The encoded protein is CASRGHEAFF. This chain uses TRBV25-1 with TRBJ1-1, with D perhaps matching TRBD1 (5 bases). The germline CDR1 and CDR2 sequences are MGHDK and SYGVNS. The germline V and J ends were trimmed by 6 bases and 8 bases, with 7 bases remaining between them. The CDR3 spans 10 residues.

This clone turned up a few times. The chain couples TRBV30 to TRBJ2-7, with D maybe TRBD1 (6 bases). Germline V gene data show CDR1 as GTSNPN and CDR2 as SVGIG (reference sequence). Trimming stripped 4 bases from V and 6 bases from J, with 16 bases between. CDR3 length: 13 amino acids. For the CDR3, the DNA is TGTGCCTGGAAGTTGACAGGCTCTGGCGAGCAGTACTTC. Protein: CAWKLTGSGEQYF. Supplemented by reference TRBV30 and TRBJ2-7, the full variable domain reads SQTIHQWPATLVQPVGSPLSLECTVEGTSNPNLYWYRQAAGRGLQLLFYSVGIGQISSEVPQNLSASRPQDRQFILSSKKLLLSDSGFYLCAWKLTGSGEQYFGPGTRLTVT.

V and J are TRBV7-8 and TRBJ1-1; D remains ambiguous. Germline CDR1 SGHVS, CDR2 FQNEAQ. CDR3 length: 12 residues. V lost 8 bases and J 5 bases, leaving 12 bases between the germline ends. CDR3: CASSEGGTEAFF. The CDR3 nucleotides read TGTGCCAGCTCCGAGGGAGGGACTGAAGCTTTCTTT.

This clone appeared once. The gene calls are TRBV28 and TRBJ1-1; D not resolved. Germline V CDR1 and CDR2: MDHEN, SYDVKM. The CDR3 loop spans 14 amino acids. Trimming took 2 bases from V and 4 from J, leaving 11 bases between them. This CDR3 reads CASSLQLGVTEAFF. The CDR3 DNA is TGTGCCAGCAGTTTACAACTGGGAGTCACTGAAGCTTTCTTT.

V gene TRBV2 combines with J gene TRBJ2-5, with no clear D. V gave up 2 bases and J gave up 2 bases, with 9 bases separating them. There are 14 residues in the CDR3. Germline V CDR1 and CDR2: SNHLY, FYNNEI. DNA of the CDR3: TGTGCCAGCAGTGAATCGCCGCGACAAGAGACCCAGTACTTC. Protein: CASSESPRQETQYF.

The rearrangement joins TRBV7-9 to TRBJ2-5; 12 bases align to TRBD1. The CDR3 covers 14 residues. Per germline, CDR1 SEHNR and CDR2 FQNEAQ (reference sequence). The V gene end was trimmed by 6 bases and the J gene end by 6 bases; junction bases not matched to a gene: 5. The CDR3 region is CASRERDRGQTQYF. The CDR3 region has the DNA TGTGCCAGCAGGGAACGGGACAGGGGGCAGACCCAGTACTTC.

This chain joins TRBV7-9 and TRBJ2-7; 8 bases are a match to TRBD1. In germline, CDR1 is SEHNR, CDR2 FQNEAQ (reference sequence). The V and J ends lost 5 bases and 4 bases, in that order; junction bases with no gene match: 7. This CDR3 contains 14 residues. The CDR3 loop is CASSAGTGLYEQYF. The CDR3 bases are TGTGCCAGCAGCGCCGGGACAGGACTTTACGAGCAGTACTTC.

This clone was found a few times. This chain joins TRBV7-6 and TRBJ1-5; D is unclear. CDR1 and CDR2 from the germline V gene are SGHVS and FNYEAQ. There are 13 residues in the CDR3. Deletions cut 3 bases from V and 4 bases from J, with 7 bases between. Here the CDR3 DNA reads TGTGCCAGCAGCTTTGGAGGGAATCAGCCCCAGCATTTT. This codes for CASSFGGNQPQHF.

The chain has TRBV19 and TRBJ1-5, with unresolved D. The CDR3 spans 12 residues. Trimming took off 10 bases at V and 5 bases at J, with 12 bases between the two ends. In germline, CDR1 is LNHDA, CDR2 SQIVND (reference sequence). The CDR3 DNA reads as TGTGCCACCAAGACCCTAGATCAGCCCCAGCATTTT. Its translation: CATKTLDQPQHF.

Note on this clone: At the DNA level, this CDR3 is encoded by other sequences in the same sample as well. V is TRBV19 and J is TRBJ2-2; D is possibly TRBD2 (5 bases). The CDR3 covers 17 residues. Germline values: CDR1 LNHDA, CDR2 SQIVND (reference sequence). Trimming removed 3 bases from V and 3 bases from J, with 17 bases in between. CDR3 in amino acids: CASSILPSAADTGELFF. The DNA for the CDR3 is TGTGCCAGTAGTATCCTCCCCTCAGCGGCAGACACCGGGGAGCTGTTTTTT.

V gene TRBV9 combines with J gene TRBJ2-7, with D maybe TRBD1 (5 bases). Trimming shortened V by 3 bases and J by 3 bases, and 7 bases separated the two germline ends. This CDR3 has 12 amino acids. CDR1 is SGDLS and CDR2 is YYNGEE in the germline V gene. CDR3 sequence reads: CASSGDSYEQYF. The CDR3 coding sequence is TGTGCCAGCAGCGGAGACAGCTACGAGCAGTACTTC.

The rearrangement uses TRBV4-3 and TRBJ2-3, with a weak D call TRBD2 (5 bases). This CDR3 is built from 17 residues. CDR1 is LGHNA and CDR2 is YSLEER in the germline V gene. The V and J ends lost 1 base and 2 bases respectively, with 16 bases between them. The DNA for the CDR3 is TGCGCCAGCAGCCAAGGGACCGCGGGCAGTTCCACAGATACGCAGTATTTT. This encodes CASSQGTAGSSTDTQYF.

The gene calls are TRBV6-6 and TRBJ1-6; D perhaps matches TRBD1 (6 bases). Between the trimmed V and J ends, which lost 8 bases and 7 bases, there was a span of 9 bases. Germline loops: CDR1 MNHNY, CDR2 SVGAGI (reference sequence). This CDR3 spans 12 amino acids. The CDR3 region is CASGQSNSPLHF. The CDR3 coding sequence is TGTGCCAGCGGACAGTCAAATTCACCCCTCCACTTT.

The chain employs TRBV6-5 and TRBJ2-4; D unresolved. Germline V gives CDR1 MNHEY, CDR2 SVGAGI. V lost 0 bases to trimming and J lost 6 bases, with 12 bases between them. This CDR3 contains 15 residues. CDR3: CASSYSGGYLNIQYF. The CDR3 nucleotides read TGTGCCAGCAGTTACTCCGGCGGATACTTAAACATTCAGTACTTC.

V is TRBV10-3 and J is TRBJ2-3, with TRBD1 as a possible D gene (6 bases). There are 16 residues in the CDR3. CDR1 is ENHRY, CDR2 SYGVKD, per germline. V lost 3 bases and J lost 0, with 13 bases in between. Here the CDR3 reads CAISDGLGQSTDTQYF. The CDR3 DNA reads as TGTGCCATCAGTGATGGGTTAGGACAGAGCACAGATACGCAGTATTTT.

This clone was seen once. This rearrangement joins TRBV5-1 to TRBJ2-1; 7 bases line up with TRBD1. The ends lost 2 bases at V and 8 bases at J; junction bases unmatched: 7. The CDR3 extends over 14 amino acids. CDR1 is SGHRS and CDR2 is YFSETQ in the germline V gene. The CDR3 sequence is CASSFRDRGHEQFF. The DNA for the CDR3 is TGCGCCAGCAGCTTCCGGGACAGAGGGCATGAGCAGTTCTTC.

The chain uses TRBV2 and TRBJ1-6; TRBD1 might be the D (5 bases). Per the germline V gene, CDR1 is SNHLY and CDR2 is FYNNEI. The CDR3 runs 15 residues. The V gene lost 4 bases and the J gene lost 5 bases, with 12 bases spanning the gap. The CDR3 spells CASSGGRRDNSPLHF. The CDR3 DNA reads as TGTGCCAGCAGTGGGGGGAGAAGGGATAATTCACCCCTCCACTTT.

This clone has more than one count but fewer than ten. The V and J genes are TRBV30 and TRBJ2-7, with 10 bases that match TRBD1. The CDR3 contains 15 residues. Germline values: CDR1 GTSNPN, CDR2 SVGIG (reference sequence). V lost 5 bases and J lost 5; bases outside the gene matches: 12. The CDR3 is CAWARSGQGSDEQYF. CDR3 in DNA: TGTGCCTGGGCCCGATCGGGACAGGGGTCCGACGAGCAGTACTTC. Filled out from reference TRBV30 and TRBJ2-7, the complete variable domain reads SQTIHQWPATLVQPVGSPLSLECTVEGTSNPNLYWYRQAAGRGLQLLFYSVGIGQISSEVPQNLSASRPQDRQFILSSKKLLLSDSGFYLCAWARSGQGSDEQYFGPGTRLTVT.

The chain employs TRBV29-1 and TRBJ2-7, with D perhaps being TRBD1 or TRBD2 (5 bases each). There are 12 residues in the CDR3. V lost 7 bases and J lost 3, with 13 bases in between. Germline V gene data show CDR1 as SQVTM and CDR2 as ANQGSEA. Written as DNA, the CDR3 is TGCAGCGCCCGGTGGGGGTACTACGAGCAGTACTTC. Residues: CSARWGYYEQYF.

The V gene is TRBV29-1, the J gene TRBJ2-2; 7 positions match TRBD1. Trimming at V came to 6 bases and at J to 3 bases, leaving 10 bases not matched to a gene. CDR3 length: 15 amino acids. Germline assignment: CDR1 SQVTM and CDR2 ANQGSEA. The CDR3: CSVSPGQLYTGELFF. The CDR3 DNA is TGCAGCGTCTCCCCGGGACAGCTTTACACCGGGGAGCTGTTTTTT.

The CDR3 DNA follows: TGTGCCTGGAGTGTCTGGCAGGCTGAAGCTTTCTTT. The encoded protein is CAWSVWQAEAFF. The chain combines TRBV30 with TRBJ1-1; the D is unclear. Deletions cut 0 bases from V and 6 bases from J, with 8 bases between. Per the germline V gene, CDR1 is GTSNPN and CDR2 is SVGIG (reference sequence). This CDR3 is built from 12 residues.

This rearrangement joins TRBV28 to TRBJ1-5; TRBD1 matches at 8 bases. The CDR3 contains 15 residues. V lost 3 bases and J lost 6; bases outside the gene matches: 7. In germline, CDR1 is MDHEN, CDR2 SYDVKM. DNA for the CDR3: TGTGCCAGCAGTTTCCCAGGGGGCGAGGGTCAGCCCCAGCATTTT. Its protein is CASSFPGGEGQPQHF.

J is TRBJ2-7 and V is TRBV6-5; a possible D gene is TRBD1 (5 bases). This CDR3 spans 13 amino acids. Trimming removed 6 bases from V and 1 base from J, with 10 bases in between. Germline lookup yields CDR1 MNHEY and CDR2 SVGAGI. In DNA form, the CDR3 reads TGTGCCAGCAGACCGGACACTTCCTACGAGCAGTACTTC. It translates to CASRPDTSYEQYF.

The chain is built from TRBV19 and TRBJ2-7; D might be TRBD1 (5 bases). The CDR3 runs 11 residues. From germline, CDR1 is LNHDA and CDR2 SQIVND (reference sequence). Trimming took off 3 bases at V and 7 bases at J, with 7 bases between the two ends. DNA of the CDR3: TGTGCCAGTAGTATGGGGCAGGAGCAGTACTTC. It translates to CASSMGQEQYF.

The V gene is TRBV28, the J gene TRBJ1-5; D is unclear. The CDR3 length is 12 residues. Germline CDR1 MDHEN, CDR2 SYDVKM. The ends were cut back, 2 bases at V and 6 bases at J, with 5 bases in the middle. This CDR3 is CASSLPVQPQHF. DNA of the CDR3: TGTGCCAGCAGTTTACCGGTTCAGCCCCAGCATTTT.

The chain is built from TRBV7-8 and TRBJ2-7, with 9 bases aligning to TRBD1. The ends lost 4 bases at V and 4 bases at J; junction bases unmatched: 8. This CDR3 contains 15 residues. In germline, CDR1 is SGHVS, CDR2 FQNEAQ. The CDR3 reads CASSSPPGQGYEQYF. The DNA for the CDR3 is TGTGCCAGCAGCTCACCTCCGGGACAGGGTTACGAGCAGTACTTC.

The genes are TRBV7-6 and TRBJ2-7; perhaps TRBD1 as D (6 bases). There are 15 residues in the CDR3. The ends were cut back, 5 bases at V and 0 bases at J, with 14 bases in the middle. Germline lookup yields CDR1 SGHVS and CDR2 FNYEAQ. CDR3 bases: TGTGCCAGCAGCCTCGGGCAGGGGCTCTCCTACGAGCAGTACTTC. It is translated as CASSLGQGLSYEQYF. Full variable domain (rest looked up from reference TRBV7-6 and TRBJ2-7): GAGVSQSPRYKVTKRGQDVALRCDPISGHVSLYWYRQALGQGPEFLTYFNYEAQQDKSGLPNDRFSAERPEGSISTLTIQRTEQRDSAMYRCASSLGQGLSYEQYFGPGTRLTVT.